Below, one TCR beta chain is given with its context. No antigen is known for it. 13 Jbeta primers and 60 Vbeta primers were used for the PCR. Libraries were prepared by immunoSEQ multiplex PCR; TCRdb keeps only in-frame clonotypes and omits some of them. The repertoire holds more than 80,000 clones, with around 68% as singletons. CDR1 LNHDA and CDR2 SQIVND come from the germline V gene (reference sequence). The CDR3 sequence is 15 residues long. Unmatched junction bases numbered 2, after V lost 2 bases and J lost 1 base. This record comes from a study of cytomegalovirus exposure and HLA in healthy donors. General study points: V- and J-gene trimming in TCR beta was tied to a missense DCLRE1C variant by an analysis performed later. According to the study, approximately 150 TCR beta chains were cytomegalovirus-associated.

The receptor's source is a woman in her thirties or forties in good health and CMV-seropositive. This rearrangement joins TRBV19 to TRBJ2-7, with 10 bases that match TRBD2. The source material was PBMCs. The chain's CDR3 is CASSIRLAGSYEQYF. CDR3 coding DNA: TGTGCCAGTAGTATAAGACTAGCGGGTTCCTACGAGCAGTACTTC.